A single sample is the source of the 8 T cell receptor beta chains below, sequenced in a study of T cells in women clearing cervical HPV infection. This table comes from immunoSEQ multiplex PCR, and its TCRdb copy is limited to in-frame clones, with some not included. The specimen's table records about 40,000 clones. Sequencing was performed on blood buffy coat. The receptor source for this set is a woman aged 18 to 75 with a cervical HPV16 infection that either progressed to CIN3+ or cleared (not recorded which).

The CDR3 reads CASSSTGFTDTQYF. The covered CDR3 bases are TGTGCCAGCAGCTCGACAGGATTCACAGATACG. The rearrangement joins TRBV6-2 or TRBV6-3 to TRBJ2-3; D is possibly TRBD1 (6 bases). The read halts 3 residues ahead of the CDR3 end, with the missing end drawn from the germline J gene. The CDR3 spans 14 residues. V was pared by 6 bases and J by 2 bases, with 12 bases between. Germline V gene data show CDR1 as MNHEY and CDR2 as SVGEGT.

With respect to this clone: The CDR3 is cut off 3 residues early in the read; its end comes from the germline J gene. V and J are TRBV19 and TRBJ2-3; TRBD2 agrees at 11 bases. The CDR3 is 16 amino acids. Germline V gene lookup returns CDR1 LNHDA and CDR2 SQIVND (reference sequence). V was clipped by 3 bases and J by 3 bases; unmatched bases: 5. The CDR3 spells CASSIRLAGGTDTQYF. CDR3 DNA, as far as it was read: TGTGCCAGTAGTATCAGGCTAGCGGGAGGAACAGATACG.

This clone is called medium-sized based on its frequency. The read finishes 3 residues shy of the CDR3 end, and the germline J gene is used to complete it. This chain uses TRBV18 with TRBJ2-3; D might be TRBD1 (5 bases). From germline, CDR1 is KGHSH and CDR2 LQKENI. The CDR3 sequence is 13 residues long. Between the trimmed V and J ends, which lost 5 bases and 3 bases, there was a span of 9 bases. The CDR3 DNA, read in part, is TGTGCCAGCTCAGGGGCCCAAACAGATACG. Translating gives CASSGAQTDT. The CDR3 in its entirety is CASSGAQTDTQYF.

The DNA read from the CDR3 is TGCGCCAGCAGTAGACTAGCGGGCAATGAG. This gives the protein CASSRLAGNE. The entire CDR3 protein is CASSRLAGNEQFF. V and J are TRBV10-1 and TRBJ2-1; 10 nucleotides align to TRBD2. Coverage ceases 3 residues before the CDR3 finishes, and the germline J gene fills in the end. The CDR3 is made up of 13 amino acids. The germline V gene has CDR1 WNHNN and CDR2 SYGVQD (reference sequence). Trimming removed 5 bases from V and 6 bases from J; junction bases left unmatched: 1.

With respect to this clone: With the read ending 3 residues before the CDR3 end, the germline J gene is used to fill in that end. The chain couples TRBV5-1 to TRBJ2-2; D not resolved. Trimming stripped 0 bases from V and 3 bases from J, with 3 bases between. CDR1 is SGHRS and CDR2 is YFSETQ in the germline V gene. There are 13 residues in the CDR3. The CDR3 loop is CASSLVYTGELFF. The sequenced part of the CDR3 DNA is TGCGCCAGCAGCTTGGTCTACACCGGGGAG.

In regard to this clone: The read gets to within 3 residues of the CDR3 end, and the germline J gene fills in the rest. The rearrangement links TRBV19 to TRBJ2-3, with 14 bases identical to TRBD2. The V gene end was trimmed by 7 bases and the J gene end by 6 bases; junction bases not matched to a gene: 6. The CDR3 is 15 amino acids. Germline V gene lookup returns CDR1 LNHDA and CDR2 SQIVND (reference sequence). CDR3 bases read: TGTGCCAGTAAGGGGACTAGCGGGGGATTTGATACG. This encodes CASKGTSGGFDT. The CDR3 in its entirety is CASKGTSGGFDTQYF.

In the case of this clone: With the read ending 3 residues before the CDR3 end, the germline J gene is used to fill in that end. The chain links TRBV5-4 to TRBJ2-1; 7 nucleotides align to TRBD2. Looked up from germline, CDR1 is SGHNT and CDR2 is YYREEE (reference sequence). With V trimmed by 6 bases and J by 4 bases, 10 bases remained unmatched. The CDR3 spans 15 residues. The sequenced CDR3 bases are TGTGCCAGCAAGTCTGGCACTAGCGCGTACAATGAG. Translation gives CASKSGTSAYNE. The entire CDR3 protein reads CASKSGTSAYNEQFF.

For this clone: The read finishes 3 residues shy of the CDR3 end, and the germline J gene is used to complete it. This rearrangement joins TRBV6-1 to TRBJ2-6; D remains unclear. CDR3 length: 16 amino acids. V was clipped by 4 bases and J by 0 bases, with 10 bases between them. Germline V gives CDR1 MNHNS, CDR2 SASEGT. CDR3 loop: CASSAAVSSGANVLTF. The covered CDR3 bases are TGTGCCAGCAGTGCCGCAGTAAGCTCTGGGGCCAACGTC.